The clone carrying this T cell receptor (beta chain) came up many times. The data originate from a study of CD8 T cells in ankylosing spondylitis. One entry per CDR3 protein results from TCRdb running MiXCR on the 5' RACE reads. The sample lists 240,000 or so distinct CDR3 sequences; roughly 10% were seen once. The CDR3 has 12 residues. The V gene lost 7 bases and the J gene lost 1 base, with 11 bases spanning the gap. Germline V CDR1 and CDR2: SQVTM, ANQGSEA. This receptor was taken from a male donor with ankylosing spondylitis or in good health (not recorded which). The chain combines TRBV29-1 with TRBJ2-7, with TRBD2 as a possible D gene (5 bases). The sequencing sample was made of blood, either unsorted or a sorted T cell fraction (not recorded which). The CDR3 loop reads CSAVEASYEQYF. The CDR3 region has the DNA TGCAGCGCCGTGGAGGCATCCTACGAGCAGTACTTC.